This is a list of T cell receptor beta chains from one sample in a study of cytomegalovirus exposure and HLA in healthy donors. TCRdb keeps only in-frame clones here, not all; method: immunoSEQ multiplex PCR. Of about 99,000 clones listed, around 77% are singletons. Sequencing input: PBMCs. Every receptor here comes from a middle-aged man in good health and CMV-seronegative. Each CDR3 is given with its conserved first and last residue. D genes are given only for firm matches. The listing skips clone size in some rows; elsewhere it reads once, few, many or a size class.

clone size: once
D gene: NA
V gene: TRBV30
J gene: TRBJ1-2
CDR3 protein: CAWSLGGQGLYGYTF
CDR3 DNA: TGTGCCTGGAGCCTGGGTGGGCAGGGGCTCTATGGCTACACCTTC

clone size: NA
D gene: NA
V gene: TRBV28
J gene: TRBJ1-5
CDR3 protein: CASSRGAGNQPQHF
CDR3 DNA: TGTGCCAGCAGCCGGGGGGCAGGCAATCAGCCCCAGCATTTT

clone size: few
D gene: NA
V gene: TRBV7-9
J gene: TRBJ2-7
CDR3 protein: CASSLATQTAYEQYF
CDR3 DNA: TGTGCCAGCAGCTTAGCGACACAGACGGCCTACGAGCAGTACTTC

clone size: NA
D gene: TRBD1
V gene: TRBV7-9
J gene: TRBJ2-7
CDR3 protein: CASSSGQGAPSDEQYF
CDR3 DNA: TGTGCCAGCAGCTCTGGGCAGGGGGCCCCCTCTGACGAGCAGTACTTC

clone size: NA
D gene: NA
V gene: TRBV6-6
J gene: TRBJ1-4
CDR3 protein: CASSYSGHQEKLFF
CDR3 DNA: TGTGCCAGCAGTTACTCGGGACACCAAGAAAAACTGTTTTTT

clone size: NA
D gene: NA
V gene: TRBV4-1
J gene: TRBJ1-5
CDR3 protein: CASSQGTRQATNQPQHF
CDR3 DNA: TGCGCCAGCAGCCAAGGGACCAGACAGGCAACCAATCAGCCCCAGCATTTT

clone size: NA
D gene: TRBD1
V gene: TRBV5-1
J gene: TRBJ1-5
CDR3 protein: CASSLVPQGAGNQPQHF
CDR3 DNA: TGCGCCAGCAGCTTGGTTCCCCAGGGGGCAGGCAATCAGCCCCAGCATTTT

clone size: NA
D gene: TRBD1
V gene: TRBV7-8
J gene: TRBJ1-1
CDR3 protein: CASSLAGTGRAEAFF
CDR3 DNA: TGTGCCAGCAGCTTAGCCGGGACAGGGAGGGCTGAAGCTTTCTTT

clone size: NA
D gene: TRBD2
V gene: TRBV5-1
J gene: TRBJ2-2
CDR3 protein: CASSPGLAGTGELFF
CDR3 DNA: TGCGCCAGCAGCCCCGGACTAGCGGGGACCGGGGAGCTGTTTTTT

clone size: NA
D gene: TRBD1
V gene: TRBV11-2
J gene: TRBJ2-7
CDR3 protein: CASSLAGTGYHEQYF
CDR3 DNA: TGTGCCAGCAGCCTAGCCGGGACAGGGTACCACGAGCAGTACTTC

clone size: NA
D gene: NA
V gene: TRBV7-6
J gene: TRBJ2-7
CDR3 protein: CASSWGQAYEQYF
CDR3 DNA: TGTGCCAGCAGCTGGGGACAAGCCTACGAGCAGTACTTC

clone size: NA
D gene: NA
V gene: TRBV7-9
J gene: TRBJ2-2
CDR3 protein: CASSLLGQGTRRTGELFF
CDR3 DNA: TGTGCCAGCAGCTTACTAGGACAGGGGACTAGAAGAACCGGGGAGCTGTTTTTT

clone size: few
D gene: NA
V gene: TRBV5-1
J gene: TRBJ1-2
CDR3 protein: CASSLALGEDGYTF
CDR3 DNA: TGCGCCAGCAGCTTGGCCTTAGGGGAAGATGGCTACACCTTC

clone size: few
D gene: NA
V gene: TRBV27
J gene: TRBJ2-7
CDR3 protein: CASSFSTRVPVGYEQYF
CDR3 DNA: TGTGCCAGCAGTTTTTCCACCCGGGTCCCGGTGGGTTACGAGCAGTACTTC

clone size: NA
D gene: NA
V gene: TRBV19
J gene: TRBJ1-1
CDR3 protein: CASSPQTVNTEAFF
CDR3 DNA: TGTGCCAGTAGTCCACAGACAGTGAACACTGAAGCTTTCTTT

clone size: NA
D gene: NA
V gene: TRBV15
J gene: TRBJ2-2
CDR3 protein: CATSSREPSGELFF
CDR3 DNA: TGTGCCACCAGCAGCAGGGAACCTTCCGGGGAGCTGTTTTTT

clone size: NA
D gene: NA
V gene: TRBV25-1
J gene: TRBJ1-6
CDR3 protein: CASSDSQLNSPLHF
CDR3 DNA: TGTGCCAGCAGTGACTCACAGTTGAATTCACCCCTCCACTTT

clone size: NA
D gene: NA
V gene: TRBV20-1
J gene: TRBJ2-1
CDR3 protein: CSAYWNEQFF
CDR3 DNA: TGCAGTGCTTACTGGAATGAGCAGTTCTTC

clone size: NA
D gene: NA
V gene: TRBV5-1
J gene: TRBJ1-1
CDR3 protein: CASSLGGLGGKAFF
CDR3 DNA: TGCGCCAGCAGCCTTGGGGGACTCGGGGGGAAAGCTTTCTTT

clone size: few
D gene: NA
V gene: TRBV5-1
J gene: TRBJ2-5
CDR3 protein: CASSSGSGVGETQYF
CDR3 DNA: TGCGCCAGCAGCTCAGGCTCGGGAGTTGGAGAGACCCAGTACTTC

clone size: NA
D gene: TRBD2
V gene: TRBV4-1
J gene: TRBJ2-4
CDR3 protein: CASSLGLAGPGAKNIQYF
CDR3 DNA: TGCGCCAGCAGCCTGGGACTAGCGGGGCCGGGGGCCAAAAACATTCAGTACTTC

clone size: NA
D gene: NA
V gene: TRBV30
J gene: TRBJ2-7
CDR3 protein: CAWSANSEQYF
CDR3 DNA: TGTGCCTGGAGTGCTAACAGCGAGCAGTACTTC

clone size: NA
D gene: TRBD1
V gene: TRBV27
J gene: TRBJ1-2
CDR3 protein: CATGKTGPDYGYTF
CDR3 DNA: TGTGCCACCGGAAAGACAGGGCCGGACTATGGCTACACCTTC

clone size: NA
D gene: TRBD1
V gene: TRBV5-1
J gene: TRBJ2-5
CDR3 protein: CASSSNGQGAGTQYF
CDR3 DNA: TGCGCCAGCAGCTCGAACGGACAGGGGGCTGGGACCCAGTACTTC

clone size: NA
D gene: TRBD2
V gene: TRBV2
J gene: TRBJ2-7
CDR3 protein: CASSVPSRGGYTSPYEQYF
CDR3 DNA: TGTGCCAGCAGTGTACCCTCCCGGGGGGGTTACACCTCCCCTTACGAGCAGTACTTC

clone size: NA
D gene: TRBD1
V gene: TRBV10-3
J gene: TRBJ2-3
CDR3 protein: CAISQSGTGEGDTQYF
CDR3 DNA: TGTGCCATCAGTCAATCCGGGACAGGGGAGGGGGATACGCAGTATTTT